This is a list of T cell receptor beta chains from one sample in a study of PD-L1 blockade in urothelial cancer. Profiled with immunoSEQ multiplex PCR; TCRdb holds only in-frame clones, not every one. The table includes about 51,000 clones, around 87% detected once. The specimen was PBMCs, collected around atezolizumab (anti-PD-L1) treatment. These TCRs come from a man between 60 and 70 years old with urothelial cancer. The CDR3 runs from the conserved cysteine through the conserved F or W. D genes are given only for firm matches. Size values are once, few and many counts, or a class for expanded clones, and some rows have none.

clone_size: -
v_call: TRBV28
j_call: TRBJ1-2
d_call: TRBD1
cdr3_aa: CASRLRQGRNYGYTF
cdr3_nt: TGTGCCAGCAGACTAAGACAGGGACGAAACTATGGCTACACCTTC

clone_size: -
v_call: TRBV9
j_call: TRBJ2-5
d_call: TRBD2
cdr3_aa: CASSDSWLAGEETQYF
cdr3_nt: TGTGCCAGCAGCGACAGCTGGCTAGCGGGAGAAGAGACCCAGTACTTC

clone_size: once
v_call: TRBV4-3
j_call: TRBJ1-4
d_call: TRBD1
cdr3_aa: CASSQNRGQGNEKLFF
cdr3_nt: TGCGCCAGCAGCCAAAACAGGGGGCAGGGGAATGAAAAACTGTTTTTT

clone_size: -
v_call: TRBV13
j_call: TRBJ1-1
d_call: -
cdr3_aa: CASSDRGGQNTEAFF
cdr3_nt: TGTGCCAGCAGCGACCGGGGGGGCCAGAACACTGAAGCTTTCTTT

clone_size: -
v_call: TRBV4-3
j_call: TRBJ2-5
d_call: -
cdr3_aa: CASSQVVSGIRTQYF
cdr3_nt: TGCGCCAGCAGCCAAGTGGTGAGCGGCATTAGGACCCAGTACTTC

clone_size: -
v_call: TRBV18
j_call: TRBJ2-5
d_call: TRBD1
cdr3_aa: CASSPPAGQGSRVLYF
cdr3_nt: TGTGCCAGCTCACCACCGGCGGGACAGGGAAGTCGTGTGTTGTACTTC

clone_size: -
v_call: TRBV5-1
j_call: TRBJ2-1
d_call: -
cdr3_aa: CASSLDLNNEQFF
cdr3_nt: TGCGCCAGCAGCTTGGATCTAAACAATGAGCAGTTCTTC

clone_size: -
v_call: TRBV30
j_call: TRBJ1-3
d_call: -
cdr3_aa: CAWRPWENSGNTIYF
cdr3_nt: TGTGCCTGGAGGCCATGGGAGAACTCTGGAAACACCATATATTTT

clone_size: -
v_call: TRBV6-6
j_call: TRBJ1-1
d_call: -
cdr3_aa: CASNRVNTEAFF
cdr3_nt: TGTGCCAGCAACAGAGTCAACACTGAAGCTTTCTTT

clone_size: -
v_call: TRBV7-9
j_call: TRBJ1-1
d_call: -
cdr3_aa: CASSYPGSTEAFF
cdr3_nt: TGTGCCAGCAGCTACCCCGGGAGCACTGAAGCTTTCTTT

clone_size: -
v_call: TRBV28
j_call: TRBJ1-5
d_call: -
cdr3_aa: CASSLRLNQPQHF
cdr3_nt: TGTGCCAGCAGTTTGAGATTAAATCAGCCCCAGCATTTT

clone_size: -
v_call: TRBV11-3
j_call: TRBJ2-5
d_call: -
cdr3_aa: CASSLGVRETQYF
cdr3_nt: TGTGCCAGCAGCTTAGGAGTAAGAGAGACCCAGTACTTC

clone_size: -
v_call: TRBV2
j_call: TRBJ1-5
d_call: TRBD1
cdr3_aa: CASNNHRTGRYSNQPQHF
cdr3_nt: TGTGCCAGCAATAACCATAGGACAGGGCGATATAGCAATCAGCCCCAGCATTTT

clone_size: -
v_call: TRBV5-5
j_call: TRBJ2-7
d_call: -
cdr3_aa: CASSHPPAYEQYF
cdr3_nt: TGTGCCAGCAGCCACCCCCCGGCCTACGAGCAGTACTTC

clone_size: -
v_call: TRBV15
j_call: TRBJ2-7
d_call: -
cdr3_aa: CATSSSGDRGYEQYF
cdr3_nt: TGTGCCACCAGCTCTAGCGGGGACAGGGGATACGAGCAGTACTTC

clone_size: -
v_call: TRBV18
j_call: TRBJ2-7
d_call: TRBD2
cdr3_aa: CASSPGLAGVTYEQYF
cdr3_nt: TGTGCCAGCTCACCGGGACTAGCGGGAGTAACCTACGAGCAGTACTTC

clone_size: -
v_call: TRBV5-1
j_call: TRBJ2-7
d_call: TRBD2
cdr3_aa: CASSWTSGSGNEQYF
cdr3_nt: TGCGCCAGCAGCTGGACTAGCGGGAGCGGGAACGAGCAGTACTTC

clone_size: -
v_call: TRBV30
j_call: TRBJ2-1
d_call: TRBD2
cdr3_aa: CACEAGVNNEQFF
cdr3_nt: TGTGCGTGCGAAGCGGGAGTTAACAATGAGCAGTTCTTC

clone_size: -
v_call: TRBV5-1
j_call: TRBJ2-3
d_call: TRBD2
cdr3_aa: CASSVPSGGDTDTQYF
cdr3_nt: TGCGCCAGCAGCGTGCCTAGCGGGGGGGACACAGATACGCAGTATTTT

clone_size: -
v_call: TRBV7-9
j_call: TRBJ2-3
d_call: -
cdr3_aa: CASSNSGTDTQYF
cdr3_nt: TGTGCCAGCAGCAACTCAGGGACAGATACGCAGTATTTT

clone_size: -
v_call: TRBV7-8
j_call: TRBJ2-7
d_call: -
cdr3_aa: CASSLRDLSYEQYF
cdr3_nt: TGTGCCAGCAGCCTCCGGGACTTATCCTACGAGCAGTACTTC

clone_size: -
v_call: TRBV4-1
j_call: TRBJ1-2
d_call: -
cdr3_aa: CASSQDRGFYGYTF
cdr3_nt: TGCGCCAGCAGCCAAGATAGGGGGTTCTATGGCTACACCTTC

clone_size: -
v_call: TRBV2
j_call: TRBJ1-6
d_call: -
cdr3_aa: CASNMFNSPLHF
cdr3_nt: TGTGCCAGCAACATGTTCAATTCACCCCTCCACTTT

clone_size: -
v_call: TRBV7-2
j_call: TRBJ2-7
d_call: TRBD2
cdr3_aa: CASSPGPGGYEQYF
cdr3_nt: TGTGCCAGCAGCCCGGGCCCGGGGGGGTACGAGCAGTACTTC

clone_size: -
v_call: TRBV5-3
j_call: TRBJ2-2
d_call: -
cdr3_aa: CARSRLPRGATGELFF
cdr3_nt: TGTGCCAGAAGCCGCCTACCTCGGGGTGCCACCGGGGAGCTGTTTTTT

clone_size: once
v_call: TRBV6-5
j_call: TRBJ2-2
d_call: -
cdr3_aa: CASSYTRVPGELFF
cdr3_nt: TGTGCCAGCAGTTACACCAGGGTACCCGGGGAGCTGTTTTTT

clone_size: -
v_call: TRBV9
j_call: TRBJ1-1
d_call: TRBD1
cdr3_aa: CASSVGGGGTGEAFF
cdr3_nt: TGTGCCAGCAGCGTAGGAGGAGGGGGCACAGGTGAAGCTTTCTTT

clone_size: -
v_call: TRBV4-2
j_call: TRBJ2-2
d_call: -
cdr3_aa: CASSQESSGVGTGELFF
cdr3_nt: TGTGCCAGCAGCCAAGAATCGTCGGGAGTCGGCACCGGGGAGCTGTTTTTT

clone_size: -
v_call: TRBV4-1
j_call: TRBJ1-2
d_call: TRBD1
cdr3_aa: CASSHTGQGAWGYTF
cdr3_nt: TGCGCCAGCAGCCATACGGGACAGGGGGCGTGGGGCTACACCTTC

clone_size: -
v_call: TRBV6-5
j_call: TRBJ2-7
d_call: -
cdr3_aa: CASSYAGLGNYEQYF
cdr3_nt: TGTGCCAGCAGTTACGCGGGGCTGGGGAACTACGAGCAGTACTTC

clone_size: -
v_call: TRBV7-3
j_call: TRBJ2-2
d_call: TRBD2
cdr3_aa: CASNKGGGNTGELFF
cdr3_nt: TGTGCCAGCAACAAAGGCGGGGGAAACACCGGGGAGCTGTTTTTT

clone_size: -
v_call: TRBV19
j_call: TRBJ2-7
d_call: TRBD2
cdr3_aa: CASSTLLAGGHEQYF
cdr3_nt: TGTGCCAGTAGTACCCTACTAGCGGGAGGACACGAGCAGTACTTC

clone_size: -
v_call: TRBV5-8
j_call: TRBJ1-5
d_call: -
cdr3_aa: CASSFRGIGNQPQHF
cdr3_nt: TGTGCCAGCAGCTTCAGGGGTATTGGCAATCAGCCCCAGCATTTT

clone_size: -
v_call: TRBV19
j_call: TRBJ1-1
d_call: -
cdr3_aa: CASSIEGDTEAFF
cdr3_nt: TGTGCCAGTAGTATAGAAGGGGACACTGAAGCTTTCTTT

clone_size: -
v_call: TRBV29-1
j_call: TRBJ2-1
d_call: -
cdr3_aa: CSVQGRDEQFF
cdr3_nt: TGCAGCGTACAGGGTCGGGATGAGCAGTTCTTC

clone_size: -
v_call: TRBV2
j_call: TRBJ2-3
d_call: -
cdr3_aa: CASSEGGGDTQYF
cdr3_nt: TGTGCCAGCAGTGAGGGCGGGGGCGATACGCAGTATTTT

clone_size: -
v_call: TRBV7-9
j_call: TRBJ2-3
d_call: TRBD2
cdr3_aa: CASSFLAGGKDTQYF
cdr3_nt: TGTGCCAGCAGCTTCCTGGCGGGGGGGAAAGATACGCAGTATTTT

clone_size: -
v_call: TRBV15
j_call: TRBJ1-3
d_call: TRBD1
cdr3_aa: CATSRAPGQGAPSGNTIYF
cdr3_nt: TGTGCCACCAGCAGAGCCCCGGGACAGGGGGCTCCCTCTGGAAACACCATATATTTT

clone_size: -
v_call: TRBV4-1
j_call: TRBJ2-7
d_call: -
cdr3_aa: CASSQIIRAEQYF
cdr3_nt: TGCGCCAGCAGCCAAATCATACGAGCCGAGCAGTACTTC

clone_size: -
v_call: TRBV5-1
j_call: TRBJ1-4
d_call: -
cdr3_aa: CASRTMGHRANEKLFF
cdr3_nt: TGCGCCAGCAGGACCATGGGACATCGAGCTAATGAAAAACTGTTTTTT